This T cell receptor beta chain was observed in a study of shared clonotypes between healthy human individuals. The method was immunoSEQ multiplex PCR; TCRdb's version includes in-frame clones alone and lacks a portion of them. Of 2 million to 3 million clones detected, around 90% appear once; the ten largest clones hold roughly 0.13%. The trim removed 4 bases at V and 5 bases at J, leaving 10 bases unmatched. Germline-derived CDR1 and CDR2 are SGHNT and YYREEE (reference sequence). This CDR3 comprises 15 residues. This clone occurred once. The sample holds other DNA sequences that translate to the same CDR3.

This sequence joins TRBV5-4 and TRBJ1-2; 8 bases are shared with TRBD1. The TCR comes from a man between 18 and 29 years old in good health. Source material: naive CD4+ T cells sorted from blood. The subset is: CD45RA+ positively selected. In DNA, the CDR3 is TGTGCCAGCAGCCCCCCCGGACAGGGAGGTTATGGCTACACCTTC. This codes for CASSPPGQGGYGYTF.